This is a list of T cell receptor beta chains from one sample in a study of shared T cell receptors in the human thymus. Assay: immunoSEQ multiplex PCR; the TCRdb copy retains only in-frame clones and omits some. Altogether more than 300,000 clones are present, approximately 95% being singletons, with the ten largest covering approximately 0.02%. Material: thymocytes. Receptors originate from a human donor. The CDR3 runs from the conserved cysteine through the conserved F or W. A D gene is named only where the DNA matches it firmly. Size tells how often a clone was seen (once, few, many) or the class of an expanded clone, and some rows leave it out.

TRBV19,TRBD2,.,TRBJ2-7,CASSIPSGASGSHEQYF,TGTGCCAGTAGTATACCCTCGGGGGCTAGCGGGAGCCACGAGCAGTACTTC
TRBV4-1,TRBD2,.,TRBJ2-3,CASSPWTSGKGSTDTQYF,TGCGCCAGCAGCCCGTGGACTAGCGGCAAAGGATCCACAGATACGCAGTATTTT
TRBV7-9,.,.,TRBJ1-3,CASSQTWISGNTIYF,TGTGCCAGCAGCCAGACCTGGATATCTGGAAACACCATATATTTT
TRBV6-6,.,.,TRBJ1-3,CASSNKGAGNTIYF,TGTGCCAGCAGCAACAAAGGCGCTGGAAACACCATATATTTT
TRBV6-5,.,.,TRBJ2-1,CASRENEQFF,TGTGCCAGCCGGGAGAATGAGCAGTTCTTC
TRBV11-2,.,.,TRBJ2-1,CASSTGLLGLSNAEQFF,TGTGCCAGCAGCACGGGCTTACTGGGACTCTCGAACGCTGAGCAGTTCTTC
TRBV19,TRBD1,once,TRBJ1-5,CASSILPLQGSLVGSNQPQHF,TGTGCCAGTAGTATACTTCCCCTACAGGGGTCGTTAGTTGGTAGCAATCAGCCCCAGCATTTT
TRBV18,.,.,TRBJ2-4,CASSHKTGRNIQYF,TGTGCCAGCTCACACAAAACAGGGAGGAACATTCAGTACTTC
TRBV4-1,.,.,TRBJ1-5,CASSQEEGEGGVDSNQPQHF,TGCGCCAGCAGCCAAGAAGAAGGGGAGGGAGGGGTGGATAGCAATCAGCCCCAGCATTTT
TRBV6-1,.,.,TRBJ1-4,CASMGRGHEKLFF,TGTGCCAGCATGGGCAGGGGACACGAGAAACTGTTTTTT
TRBV5-6,TRBD2,.,TRBJ2-1,CASSTGLAGSEQFF,TGTGCCAGCAGCACTGGACTAGCGGGTAGCGAGCAGTTCTTC
TRBV14,.,.,TRBJ2-3,CASSQDPRGTASTDTQYF,TGTGCCAGCAGCCAAGATCCCAGGGGCACCGCTAGCACAGATACGCAGTATTTT
TRBV5-1,TRBD2,.,TRBJ2-5,CASSLDASGRKTQYF,TGCGCCAGCAGCTTGGACGCTAGCGGGAGGAAGACCCAGTACTTC
TRBV6-1,.,.,TRBJ1-1,CASSESGPKLPGTEAFF,TGTGCCAGCAGTGAATCGGGACCAAAACTTCCAGGGACTGAAGCTTTCTTT
TRBV27,.,.,TRBJ2-3,CASSYGVCRASTDTQYF,TGTGCCAGCAGTTATGGGGTCTGTCGGGCGAGCACAGATACGCAGTATTTT
TRBV6-5,.,.,TRBJ1-3,CASSLDSSSGNTIYF,TGTGCCAGCAGTCTAGACTCATCGTCTGGAAACACCATATATTTT
TRBV19,TRBD1,.,TRBJ1-1,CASSIRQGATEAFF,TGTGCCAGTAGTATCCGACAGGGGGCGACTGAAGCTTTCTTT